This T cell receptor beta chain appears in the sequencing data of a study of T-cell memory formation after mild COVID-19. This clonotype was observed a few times. The antigen is not known. Study-wide points: Mostly located in CM and EM were contracting CD4+ clones, with contracting CD8+ clones located in EMRA. Several responding clones turned up in pre-infection memory, indicating that cross-reactive memory may have taken part.

From germline, CDR1 is DFQATT and CDR2 SNEGSKA (reference sequence). CDR3 length: 14 amino acids. V gave up 4 bases and J gave up 5 bases, with 15 bases separating them. A single record per CDR3 protein comes from TCRdb applying MiXCR to the 5' RACE reads. The sample holds hundreds of thousands of distinct CDR3 sequences, approximately 27% seen once. This TCR was recovered from an adult woman who had mild COVID-19 (a few samples of this study predate the infection). Cell type and time point are not known. Sequencing was done on a sample of PBMCs or a T cell subset sorted from them (not recorded which). The V gene is TRBV20-1, the J gene TRBJ2-1; the D is unclear. CDR3 sequence: CSATRTTGHNEQFF. DNA of the CDR3: TGCAGTGCTACCCGAACCACCGGCCACAATGAGCAGTTCTTC.